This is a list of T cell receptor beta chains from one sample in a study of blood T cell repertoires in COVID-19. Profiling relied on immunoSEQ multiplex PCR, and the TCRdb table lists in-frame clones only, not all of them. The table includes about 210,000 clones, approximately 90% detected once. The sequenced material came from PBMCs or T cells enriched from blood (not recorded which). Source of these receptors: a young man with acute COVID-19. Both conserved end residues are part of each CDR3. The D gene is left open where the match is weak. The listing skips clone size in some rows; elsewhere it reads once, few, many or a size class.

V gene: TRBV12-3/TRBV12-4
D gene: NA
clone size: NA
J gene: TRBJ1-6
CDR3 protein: CASSLRGEGPLHF
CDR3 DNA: TGTGCCAGCAGTTTACGGGGGGAAGGTCCCCTCCACTTT

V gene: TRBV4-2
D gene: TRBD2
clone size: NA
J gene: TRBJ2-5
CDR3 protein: CASTMVGGTETQYF
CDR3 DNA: TGTGCCAGCACAATGGTGGGGGGGACAGAGACCCAGTACTTC

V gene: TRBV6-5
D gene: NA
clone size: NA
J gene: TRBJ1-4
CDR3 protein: CASSYSAGEKLFF
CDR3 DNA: TGTGCCAGCAGCTATTCTGCAGGTGAAAAACTGTTTTTT

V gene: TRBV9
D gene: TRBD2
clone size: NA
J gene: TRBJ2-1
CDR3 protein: CASSTHSGDSYNEQFF
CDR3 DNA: TGTGCCAGCAGCACACATAGCGGGGACTCCTACAATGAGCAGTTCTTC

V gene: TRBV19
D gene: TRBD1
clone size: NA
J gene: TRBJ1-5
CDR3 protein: CASKVDETGANQPQHF
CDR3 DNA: TGTGCCAGTAAGGTAGATGAGACAGGGGCTAATCAGCCCCAGCATTTT

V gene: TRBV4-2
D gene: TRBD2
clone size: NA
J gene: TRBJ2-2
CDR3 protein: CASSQGSVAGVNAGELFF
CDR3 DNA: TGTGCCAGCAGCCAAGGGTCCGTGGCGGGAGTCAATGCCGGGGAGCTGTTTTTT

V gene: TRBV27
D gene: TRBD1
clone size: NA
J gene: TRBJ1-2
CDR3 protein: CASSSYYRGEALVNYGYTF
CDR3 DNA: TGTGCCAGCAGTTCGTACTACAGGGGAGAGGCGCTAGTCAACTATGGCTACACCTTC

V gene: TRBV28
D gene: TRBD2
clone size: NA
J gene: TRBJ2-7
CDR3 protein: CASSLGTSGNYEQYF
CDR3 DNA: TGTGCCAGCAGTTTAGGGACTAGCGGGAACTACGAGCAGTACTTC

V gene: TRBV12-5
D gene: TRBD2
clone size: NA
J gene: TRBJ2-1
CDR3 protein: CASGFWSGPSGGQFF
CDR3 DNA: TGTGCTAGTGGTTTTTGGTCAGGCCCGTCGGGAGGACAGTTCTTC

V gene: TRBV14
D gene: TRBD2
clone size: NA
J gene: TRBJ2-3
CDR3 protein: CASSTLAAGTDTQYF
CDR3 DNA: TGTGCCAGCAGCACGCTGGCAGCGGGAACAGATACGCAGTATTTT

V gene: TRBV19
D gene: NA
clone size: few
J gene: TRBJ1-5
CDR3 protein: CAMGAGNQPQHF
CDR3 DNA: TGTGCCATGGGGGCAGGGAATCAGCCCCAGCATTTT

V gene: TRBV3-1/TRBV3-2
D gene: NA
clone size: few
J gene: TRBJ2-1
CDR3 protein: CASSRAGNNYNEQFF
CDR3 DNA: TGTGCCAGCAGCCGGGCAGGGAATAACTACAATGAGCAGTTCTTC

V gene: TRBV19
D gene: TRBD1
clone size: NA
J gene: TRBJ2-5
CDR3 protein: CASSPSQGWQETQYF
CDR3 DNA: TGTGCCAGTAGTCCATCACAGGGGTGGCAAGAGACCCAGTACTTC

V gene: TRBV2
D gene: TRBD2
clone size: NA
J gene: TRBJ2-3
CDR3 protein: CAITTSGRMDTQYF
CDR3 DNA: TGTGCCATCACGACTAGCGGGAGAATGGATACGCAGTATTTT

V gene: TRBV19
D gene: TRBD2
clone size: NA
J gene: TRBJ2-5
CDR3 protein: CASSIGLAGMAETQYF
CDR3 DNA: TGTGCCAGTAGTATAGGACTAGCGGGTATGGCGGAGACCCAGTACTTC

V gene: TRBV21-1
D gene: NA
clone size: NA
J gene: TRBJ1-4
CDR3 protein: CASSKEGTGKLRNEKLFF
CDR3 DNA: TGTGCCAGCAGCAAAGAGGGGACAGGGAAGCTAAGAAATGAAAAACTGTTTTTT

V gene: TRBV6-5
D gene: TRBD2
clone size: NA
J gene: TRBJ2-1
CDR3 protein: CASSDSGSPNEQFF
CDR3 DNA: TGTGCCAGCAGCGATAGCGGGAGTCCGAATGAGCAGTTCTTC

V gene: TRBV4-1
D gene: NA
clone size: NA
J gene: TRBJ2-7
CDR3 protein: CASSQEALSIYEQYF
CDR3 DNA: TGCGCCAGCAGCCAAGAAGCACTATCCATCTACGAGCAGTACTTC

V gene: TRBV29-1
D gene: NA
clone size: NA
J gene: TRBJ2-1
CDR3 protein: CSVEEWGRVYNEQFF
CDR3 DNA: TGCAGCGTTGAAGAATGGGGGCGGGTTTACAATGAGCAGTTCTTC

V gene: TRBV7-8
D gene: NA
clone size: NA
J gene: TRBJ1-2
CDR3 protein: CASSEFRTPLPTPNASYGYTF
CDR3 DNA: TGTGCCAGCAGCGAATTTAGGACACCCCTTCCTACCCCTAATGCAAGCTATGGCTACACCTTC

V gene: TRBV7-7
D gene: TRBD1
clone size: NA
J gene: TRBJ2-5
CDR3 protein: CASSSGTGQETQYF
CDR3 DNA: TGTGCTAGCAGTTCCGGGACAGGGCAAGAGACCCAGTACTTC

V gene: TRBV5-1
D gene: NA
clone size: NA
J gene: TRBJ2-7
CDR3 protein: CASSREFREPSYEQYF
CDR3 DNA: TGCGCCAGCAGCAGGGAATTCCGGGAGCCCTCCTACGAGCAGTACTTC

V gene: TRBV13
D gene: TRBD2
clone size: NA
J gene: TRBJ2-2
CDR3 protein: CASSLAGRTGTGELFF
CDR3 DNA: TGTGCCAGCAGCCTAGCCGGGAGGACGGGTACCGGGGAGCTGTTTTTT

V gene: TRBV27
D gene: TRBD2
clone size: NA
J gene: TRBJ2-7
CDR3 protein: CASSSLAGGYEQYF
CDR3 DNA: TGTGCCAGCAGTTCACTAGCGGGCGGCTACGAGCAGTACTTC

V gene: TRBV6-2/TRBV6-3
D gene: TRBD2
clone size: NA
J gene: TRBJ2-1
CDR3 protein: CASSYGSGGVNEQFF
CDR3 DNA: TGTGCCAGCAGTTACGGGAGCGGGGGGGTCAATGAGCAGTTCTTC

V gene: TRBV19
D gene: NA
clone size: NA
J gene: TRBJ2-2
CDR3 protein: CATNTNTGELFF
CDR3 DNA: TGTGCCACCAACACGAACACCGGGGAGCTGTTTTTT

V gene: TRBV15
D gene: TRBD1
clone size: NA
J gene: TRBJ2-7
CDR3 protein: CATSPRLGQGTYEQYF
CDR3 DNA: TGTGCCACCAGCCCGCGTCTGGGACAGGGGACTTACGAGCAGTACTTC

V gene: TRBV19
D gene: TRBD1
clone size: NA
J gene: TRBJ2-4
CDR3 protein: CASSMRGQGASTKNIQYF
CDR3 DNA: TGTGCCAGTAGTATGAGGGGACAGGGGGCATCAACCAAAAACATTCAGTACTTC

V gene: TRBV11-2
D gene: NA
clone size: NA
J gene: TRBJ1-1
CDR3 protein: CASSRDPGGLSTEAFF
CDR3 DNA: TGTGCCAGCAGCAGGGATCCGGGGGGGCTGAGCACTGAAGCTTTCTTT

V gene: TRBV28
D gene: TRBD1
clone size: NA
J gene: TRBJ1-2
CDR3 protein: CASSYFGTGGDGYTF
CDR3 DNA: TGTGCCAGCAGTTACTTCGGGACAGGGGGTGACGGCTACACCTTC

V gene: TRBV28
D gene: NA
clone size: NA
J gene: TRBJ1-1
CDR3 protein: CASSSPTEGLMNTEAFF
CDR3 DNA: TGTGCCAGCAGTTCCCCAACGGAGGGGCTAATGAACACTGAAGCTTTCTTT